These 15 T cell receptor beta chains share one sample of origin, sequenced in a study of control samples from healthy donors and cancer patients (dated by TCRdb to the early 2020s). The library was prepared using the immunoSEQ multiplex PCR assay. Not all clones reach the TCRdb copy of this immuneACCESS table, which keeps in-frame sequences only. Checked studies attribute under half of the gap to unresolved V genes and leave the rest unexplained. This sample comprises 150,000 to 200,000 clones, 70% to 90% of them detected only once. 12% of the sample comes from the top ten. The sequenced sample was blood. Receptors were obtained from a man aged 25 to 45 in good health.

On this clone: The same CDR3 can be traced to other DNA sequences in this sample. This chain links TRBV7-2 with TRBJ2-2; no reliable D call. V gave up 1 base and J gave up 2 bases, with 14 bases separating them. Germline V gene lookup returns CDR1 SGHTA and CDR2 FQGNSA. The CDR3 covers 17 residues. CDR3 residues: CASSLGWASVNTGELFF. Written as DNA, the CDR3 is TGTGCCAGCAGCTTAGGGTGGGCATCAGTCAACACCGGGGAGCTGTTTTTT.

Here the CDR3 DNA reads TGTACCGTTCTCGGGGACAACCGCAATCAGCCCCAGCATTTT. The encoded protein is CTVLGDNRNQPQHF. The chain couples TRBV19 to TRBJ1-5, with D possibly being TRBD1 (6 bases). This CDR3 comprises 14 residues. Germline CDR1 and CDR2: LNHDA and SQIVND (reference sequence).

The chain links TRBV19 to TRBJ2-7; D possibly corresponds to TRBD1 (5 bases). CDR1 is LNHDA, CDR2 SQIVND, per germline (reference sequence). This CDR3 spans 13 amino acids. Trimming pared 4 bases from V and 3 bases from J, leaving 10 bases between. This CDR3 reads CASSRGHRYEQYF. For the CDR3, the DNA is TGTGCCAGTAGTAGAGGACATCGCTACGAGCAGTACTTC.

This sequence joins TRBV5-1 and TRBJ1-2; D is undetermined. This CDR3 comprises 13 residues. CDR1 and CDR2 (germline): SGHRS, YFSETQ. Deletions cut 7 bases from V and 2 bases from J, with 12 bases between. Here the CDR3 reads CASCPDTNYGYTF. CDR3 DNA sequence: TGCGCCAGCTGTCCCGACACGAACTATGGCTACACCTTC. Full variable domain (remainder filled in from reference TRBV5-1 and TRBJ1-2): KAGVTQTPRYLIKTRGQQVTLSCSPISGHRSVSWYQQTPGQGLQFLFEYFSETQRNKGNFPGRFSGRQFSNSRSEMNVSTLELGDSALYLCASCPDTNYGYTFGSGTRLTVV.

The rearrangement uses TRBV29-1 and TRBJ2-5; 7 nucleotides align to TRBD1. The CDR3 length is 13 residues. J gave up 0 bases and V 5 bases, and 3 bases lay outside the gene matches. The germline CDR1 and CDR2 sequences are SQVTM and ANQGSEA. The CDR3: CSVRGTDQETQYF. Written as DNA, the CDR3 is TGCAGCGTTAGGGGGACAGACCAAGAGACCCAGTACTTC.

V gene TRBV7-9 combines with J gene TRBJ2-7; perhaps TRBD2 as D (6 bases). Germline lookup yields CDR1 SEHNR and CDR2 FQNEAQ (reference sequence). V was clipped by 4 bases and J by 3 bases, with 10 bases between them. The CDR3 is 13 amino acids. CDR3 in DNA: TGTGCCAGCAGCTCCGGGAGATTCTACGAGCAGTACTTC. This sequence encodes CASSSGRFYEQYF. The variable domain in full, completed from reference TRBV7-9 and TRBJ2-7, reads DTGVSQNPRHKITKRGQNVTFRCDPISEHNRLYWYRQTLGQGPEFLTYFQNEAQLEKSRLLSDRFSAERPKGSFSTLEIQRTEQGDSAMYLCASSSGRFYEQYFGPGTRLTVT.

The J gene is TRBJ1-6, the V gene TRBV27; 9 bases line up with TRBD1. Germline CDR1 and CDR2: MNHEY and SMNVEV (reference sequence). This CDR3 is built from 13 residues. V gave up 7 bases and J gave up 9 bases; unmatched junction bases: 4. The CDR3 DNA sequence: TGTGCCAGCATGGGACAGGGAGTTTCACCCCTCCACTTT. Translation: CASMGQGVSPLHF.

CDR3 in amino acids: CASSSGTKQYF. CDR3 DNA: TGCGCCAGCAGCTCCGGGACGAAGCAGTACTTC. The chain uses TRBV5-1 and TRBJ2-7; tentatively, D is TRBD1 or TRBD2 (5 bases each). The CDR3 runs 11 residues. Germline V gene data show CDR1 as SGHRS and CDR2 as YFSETQ. Trimming removed 3 bases from V and 8 bases from J, with 9 bases in between.

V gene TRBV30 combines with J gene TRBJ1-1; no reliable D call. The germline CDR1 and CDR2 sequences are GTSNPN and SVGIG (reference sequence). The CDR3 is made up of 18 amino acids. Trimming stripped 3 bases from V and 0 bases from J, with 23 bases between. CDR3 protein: CAWRPGSPGLGMNTEAFF. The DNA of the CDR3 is TGTGCCTGGAGACCGGGTAGCCCCGGCCTTGGGATGAACACTGAAGCTTTCTTT.

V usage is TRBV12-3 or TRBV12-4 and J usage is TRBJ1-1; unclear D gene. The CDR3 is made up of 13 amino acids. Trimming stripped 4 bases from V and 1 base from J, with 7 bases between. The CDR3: CASSSQGNTEAFF. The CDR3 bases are TGTGCCAGCAGTTCCCAAGGGAACACTGAAGCTTTCTTT.

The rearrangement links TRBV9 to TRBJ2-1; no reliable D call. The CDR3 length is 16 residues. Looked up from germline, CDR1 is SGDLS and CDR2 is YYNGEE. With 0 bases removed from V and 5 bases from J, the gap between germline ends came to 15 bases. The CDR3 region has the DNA TGTGCCAGCAGCGTAGAACCGACGATAAGGAACAATGAGCAGTTCTTC. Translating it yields CASSVEPTIRNNEQFF.

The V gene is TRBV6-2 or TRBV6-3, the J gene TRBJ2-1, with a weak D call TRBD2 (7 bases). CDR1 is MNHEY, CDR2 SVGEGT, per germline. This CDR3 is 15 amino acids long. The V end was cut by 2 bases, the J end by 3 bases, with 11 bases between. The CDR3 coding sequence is TGTGCCAGCAGTTACGCTAGGGGGGGCTACAATGAGCAGTTCTTC. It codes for CASSYARGGYNEQFF.

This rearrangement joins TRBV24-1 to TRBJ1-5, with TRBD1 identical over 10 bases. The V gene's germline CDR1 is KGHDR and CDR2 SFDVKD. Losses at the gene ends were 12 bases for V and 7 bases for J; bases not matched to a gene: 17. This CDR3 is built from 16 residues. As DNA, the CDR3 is TGTGCCGCGTCATTAATGGGACAGGGGTCAAACCAGCCCCAGCATTTT. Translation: CAASLMGQGSNQPQHF.

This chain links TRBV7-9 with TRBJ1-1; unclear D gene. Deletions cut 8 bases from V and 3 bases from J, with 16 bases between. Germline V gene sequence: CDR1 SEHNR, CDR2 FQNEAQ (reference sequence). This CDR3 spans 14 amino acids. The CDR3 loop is CASDSGGSDTEAFF. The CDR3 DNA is TGTGCCAGCGACTCAGGAGGGAGTGACACTGAAGCTTTCTTT.

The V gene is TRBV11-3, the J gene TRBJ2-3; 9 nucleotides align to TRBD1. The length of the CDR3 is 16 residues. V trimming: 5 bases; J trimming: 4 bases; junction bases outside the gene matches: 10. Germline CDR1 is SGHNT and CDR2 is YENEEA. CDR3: CASSPGQGIGPDTQYF. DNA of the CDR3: TGTGCCAGCAGCCCGGGACAGGGCATAGGTCCAGATACGCAGTATTTT.